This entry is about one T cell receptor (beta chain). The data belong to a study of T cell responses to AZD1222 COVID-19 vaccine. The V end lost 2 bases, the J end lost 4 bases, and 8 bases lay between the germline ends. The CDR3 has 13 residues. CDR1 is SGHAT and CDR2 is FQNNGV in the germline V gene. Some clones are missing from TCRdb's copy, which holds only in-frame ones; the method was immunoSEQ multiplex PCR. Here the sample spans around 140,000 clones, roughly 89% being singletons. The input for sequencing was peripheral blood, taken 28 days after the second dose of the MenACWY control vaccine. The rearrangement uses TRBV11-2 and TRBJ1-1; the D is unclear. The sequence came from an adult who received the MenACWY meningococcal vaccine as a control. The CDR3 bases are TGTGCCAGCAGCTTACAATCGGTCACTGAAGCTTTCTTT. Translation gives CASSLQSVTEAFF.